Shown below are 18 T cell receptor beta chains from a single sample sequenced in a study of siplizumab effects on memory and regulatory T cells. TCRdb's table, derived via immunoSEQ multiplex PCR, lists solely in-frame clones and lacks some. The sample shows about 100,000 clones, 94% of them seen only once. Sequences were obtained from Tregs sorted from blood. Every receptor here comes from a human donor in good health.

The V call is TRBV11-2, the J call TRBJ2-1; D perhaps matches TRBD2 (6 bases). Trimming took 1 base from V and 4 from J, leaving 11 bases between them. CDR1 is SGHAT, CDR2 FQNNGV, per germline. This CDR3 is built from 15 residues. CDR3 in DNA: TGTGCCAGCAGCTTAGGCCCCGGGACTTACAATGAGCAGTTCTTC. Protein: CASSLGPGTYNEQFF.

The J gene is TRBJ2-7, the V gene TRBV4-1; 7 positions match TRBD1. The CDR3 has 14 amino acids. Germline lookup yields CDR1 MGHRA and CDR2 YSYEKL. Losses at the gene ends were 6 bases for V and 4 bases for J; bases not matched to a gene: 9. CDR3 DNA: TGCGCCAGCAGGGAAAGACAGGGAATTTACGAGCAGTACTTC. Its translation is CASRERQGIYEQYF.

The V and J genes are TRBV14 and TRBJ2-1; 7 nucleotides line up with TRBD2. The CDR3 is 15 residues long. CDR1 and CDR2 (germline): SGHDN, FVKESK. With V trimmed by 6 bases and J by 2 bases, 7 bases remained unmatched. The CDR3 spells CASRSERDTYNEQFF. The CDR3, as DNA: TGTGCCAGCAGATCGGAGCGGGATACCTACAATGAGCAGTTCTTC.

The chain employs TRBV7-2 and TRBJ2-2; TRBD2 matches at 8 bases. The ends lost 5 bases at V and 3 bases at J; junction bases unmatched: 8. In germline, CDR1 is SGHTA, CDR2 FQGNSA. The CDR3 runs 16 residues. The CDR3 nucleotides are TGTGCCAGCAGCCTCCTCGGCGGGAGGTACACCGGGGAGCTGTTTTTT. Translation gives CASSLLGGRYTGELFF.

The CDR3 spells CASSSLLAGGPGELFF. The DNA of the CDR3 is TGTGCCAGCAGCTCATTACTAGCGGGAGGTCCCGGGGAGCTGTTTTTT. This chain links TRBV5-6 with TRBJ2-2, with 12 bases identical to TRBD2. Trimming removed 3 bases from V and 6 bases from J; junction bases left unmatched: 6. CDR1 is SGHDT and CDR2 is YYEEEE in the germline V gene. CDR3 size: 16 residues.

The chain links TRBV2 to TRBJ1-3; D ambiguous. The V and J ends lost 4 bases and 0 bases respectively, with 7 bases between them. CDR3 size: 14 residues. The germline gives CDR1 SNHLY, CDR2 FYNNEI. CDR3: CASSVGSSGNTIYF. The DNA of the CDR3 is TGTGCCAGCAGTGTAGGGAGCTCTGGAAACACCATATATTTT.

This chain joins TRBV14 and TRBJ2-7; D not resolved. CDR3 size: 12 residues. Germline assignment: CDR1 SGHDN and CDR2 FVKESK. With 5 bases removed from V and 3 bases from J, the gap between germline ends came to 8 bases. CDR3 region: CASSGYSYEQYF. The CDR3, as DNA: TGTGCCAGCAGCGGATACAGCTACGAGCAGTACTTC.

The rearrangement uses TRBV28 and TRBJ2-1, with D perhaps TRBD1 or TRBD2 (5 bases each). Trimming shortened V by 6 bases and J by 10 bases, and 16 bases separated the two germline ends. CDR3 length: 13 amino acids. The germline V gene encodes CDR1 MDHEN and CDR2 SYDVKM. The CDR3 region has the DNA TGTGCCAGCAGCCTCGGGGCTCCAACGGAGCAGTTCTTC. Its translation: CASSLGAPTEQFF.

This clone has only one observation. The chain combines TRBV7-9 with TRBJ2-1; TRBD2 matches 10 bases. CDR1 and CDR2 from the germline V gene are SEHNR and FQNEAQ (reference sequence). V lost 3 bases, J lost 9 bases, and 14 bases stayed unmatched. The CDR3 sequence is 17 residues long. The CDR3 is CASSFSPRLAGVVEQFF. The CDR3 nucleotides are TGTGCCAGCAGCTTCTCCCCACGTCTAGCGGGAGTGGTTGAGCAGTTCTTC.

V and J are TRBV30 and TRBJ2-1; 10 bases map to TRBD1. Trimming removed 0 bases from V and 13 bases from J; junction bases left unmatched: 6. There are 13 residues in the CDR3. Germline V gives CDR1 GTSNPN, CDR2 SVGIG (reference sequence). The CDR3: CAWSVNRDRGQFF. The CDR3 DNA is TGTGCCTGGAGTGTGAACCGGGACAGGGGACAGTTCTTC.

This rearrangement joins TRBV6-1 to TRBJ2-7; D gene unclear. Deletions cut 2 bases from V and 4 bases from J, with 15 bases between. Germline V CDR1 and CDR2: MNHNS, SASEGT. This CDR3 region has 15 residues. DNA for the CDR3: TGTGCCAGCAGTGAAAGGGTGGGATTGGTGTACGAGCAGTACTTC. It codes for CASSERVGLVYEQYF.

This chain links TRBV12-5 with TRBJ2-2, with 7 bases fitting TRBD1. Germline trimming cut 4 bases from V and 3 bases from J; bases unmatched to any gene: 5. This CDR3 contains 15 residues. In germline, CDR1 is LGHNT, CDR2 FRNRAP. As DNA, the CDR3 is TGTGCTAGTGGTTATTGGGACAGAGACACCGGGGAGCTGTTTTTT. Protein: CASGYWDRDTGELFF.

The V gene is TRBV18, the J gene TRBJ1-5; maybe TRBD1 (5 bases). The CDR3 contains 15 residues. V was trimmed by 3 bases and J by 6 bases, leaving 15 bases between them. Germline V lookup: CDR1 KGHSH, CDR2 LQKENI. CDR3: CASSPGTGGAQPQHF. CDR3 DNA: TGTGCCAGCTCACCCGGGACTGGTGGCGCTCAGCCCCAGCATTTT.

The J gene is TRBJ1-1, the V gene TRBV7-9; D is uncertain. CDR1 SEHNR and CDR2 FQNEAQ come from the germline V gene (reference sequence). Trimming shortened V by 5 bases and J by 0 bases, and 13 bases separated the two germline ends. This CDR3 is built from 15 residues. Here the CDR3 DNA reads TGTGCCAGCAGCCCCTCCCGAAGGGTGAACACTGAAGCTTTCTTT. This codes for CASSPSRRVNTEAFF.

The chain recombines TRBV6-6 with TRBJ1-2; no reliable D call. This CDR3 is built from 14 residues. The germline V gene has CDR1 MNHNY and CDR2 SVGAGI (reference sequence). Trimming shortened V by 2 bases and J by 3 bases, and 10 bases separated the two germline ends. The CDR3 spells CASSYNPQDYGYTF. CDR3 sequence (DNA): TGTGCCAGCAGTTACAACCCCCAGGACTATGGCTACACCTTC.

The chain has TRBV6-5 and TRBJ1-5; D unclear. The germline CDR1 and CDR2 sequences are MNHEY and SVGAGI. V lost 6 bases to trimming and J lost 6 bases, with 9 bases between them. The length of the CDR3 is 12 residues. CDR3 amino acids: CASRSVGQPQHF. CDR3 DNA sequence: TGTGCCAGCAGGTCTGTGGGTCAGCCCCAGCATTTT.

V is TRBV15 and J is TRBJ2-3; no definite D call. Deletions cut 0 bases from V and 0 bases from J, with 4 bases between. Germline CDR1 and CDR2: LNHNV and YYDKDF (reference sequence). CDR3 size: 14 residues. The CDR3 DNA reads TGTGCCACCAGCAGAGAGGGAAGCACAGATACGCAGTATTTT. Translated, it gives CATSREGSTDTQYF.

The count of this clone is one. The CDR3 loop is CASRSDRGLSNTEAFF. The CDR3 region has the DNA TGTGCCAGCAGGAGTGACAGGGGCCTATCAAACACTGAAGCTTTCTTT. The genes are TRBV25-1 and TRBJ1-1; 8 positions agree with TRBD1. This CDR3 is built from 16 residues. Germline lookup yields CDR1 MGHDK and CDR2 SYGVNS. V lost 6 bases, J lost 2 bases, and 11 bases stayed unmatched.